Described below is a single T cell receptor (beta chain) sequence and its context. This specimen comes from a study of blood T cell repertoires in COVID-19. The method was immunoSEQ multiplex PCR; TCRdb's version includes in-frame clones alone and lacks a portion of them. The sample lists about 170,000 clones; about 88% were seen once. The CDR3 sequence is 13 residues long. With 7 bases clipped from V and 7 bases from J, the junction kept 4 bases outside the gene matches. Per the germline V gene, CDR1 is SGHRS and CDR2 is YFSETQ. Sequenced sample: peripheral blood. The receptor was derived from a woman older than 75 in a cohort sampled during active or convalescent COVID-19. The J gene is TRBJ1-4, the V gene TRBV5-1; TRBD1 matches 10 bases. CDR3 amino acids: CASGGQGSEKLFF. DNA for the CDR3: TGCGCCAGCGGGGGACAGGGGAGTGAAAAACTGTTTTTT. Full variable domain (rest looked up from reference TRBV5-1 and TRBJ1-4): KAGVTQTPRYLIKTRGQQVTLSCSPISGHRSVSWYQQTPGQGLQFLFEYFSETQRNKGNFPGRFSGRQFSNSRSEMNVSTLELGDSALYLCASGGQGSEKLFFGSGTQLSVL.